This TCR beta chain is drawn from a study of blood T cell repertoires in COVID-19. Germline V gene lookup returns CDR1 GTSNPN and CDR2 SVGIG (reference sequence). Deletions cut 4 bases from V and 4 bases from J, with 20 bases between. This CDR3 has 16 residues. Clones were sequenced by immunoSEQ multiplex PCR, and TCRdb holds only the in-frame ones, with some missing. The sample lists 200,000 to 250,000 clones; roughly four fifths were seen once. The sample taken for sequencing was peripheral blood. The chain joins TRBV30 to TRBJ1-5, with D perhaps TRBD1 (5 bases). This receptor was identified in a young woman with acute or convalescent COVID-19. The DNA for the CDR3 is TGTGCCTGGACGAAGGGACGGGGGGTAGGAAATCAGCCCCAGCATTTT. It is translated as CAWTKGRGVGNQPQHF.